This T cell receptor beta chain stems from a study of beta chain features in type 1 diabetes. Study-level points and caveats: TCRB rearrangement may or may not be influenced by HLA type; here this remained unresolved. Type 1 diabetes patients showed a moderate but significant shortening of TCRB CDR3s in all four CD4+ subsets. An over-representation of cells with high TCR expression could result from cDNA sequencing. Diminished insertions and augmented deletions at VDJ junctions characterized type 1 diabetes patients.

The CDR3 is 12 residues long. Germline loops: CDR1 SGHTA, CDR2 FQGNSA. The V end lost 5 bases, the J end lost 9 bases, and 14 bases lay between the germline ends. Expressed TCRB transcripts got sequenced, as all isolated RNA was reverse transcribed. Method: immunoSEQ multiplex PCR; TCRdb's copy keeps in-frame clones and lacks some. Among almost 350,000 clones listed, approximately 9.9% were seen once. This clone was counted a few times. Its antigen is undetermined. Sequences were obtained from central memory CD4+ T cells from blood. The chain joins TRBV7-2 to TRBJ2-7; D is unresolved. This sequence was found in a man aged 30 to 45 with type 1 diabetes. CDR3 residues: CASSLPRTRQYF. CDR3 DNA: TGTGCCAGCAGCCTACCCCGGACGAGGCAGTACTTC.